Following are 14 T cell receptor beta chains from one sample sequenced in a study of radiation and T cells in renal cell carcinoma. Profiling relied on immunoSEQ multiplex PCR, and the TCRdb table lists in-frame clones only, not all of them. The sample holds around 120,000 clones; approximately 80% are singletons and the top ten take less than 2.5%. Specified time point: blood 2 weeks post-SBRT. This sample's treatment: 15 Gy SBRT to primary tumor, nephrectomy 4 weeks later. The material sequenced was blood, taken from a patient whose treatment included radiotherapy and nephrectomy. The source is an older woman with renal cell carcinoma.

The chain joins TRBV28 to TRBJ2-7; 9 bases fit TRBD2. The CDR3 consists of 14 residues. The junction had 2 bases not matched to a gene; V was cut back by 3 bases and J by 2 bases. Germline V gives CDR1 MDHEN, CDR2 SYDVKM. This CDR3 reads CASSLAGGPYEQYF. CDR3 DNA sequence: TGTGCCAGCAGTTTGGCGGGGGGGCCCTACGAGCAGTACTTC.

The chain has TRBV28 and TRBJ1-2; 7 bases are shared with TRBD1. Germline CDR1 is MDHEN and CDR2 is SYDVKM. The junction had 13 bases not matched to a gene; V was cut back by 5 bases and J by 4 bases. CDR3 length: 16 amino acids. CDR3 sequence reads: CASSPPLEGALYGYTF. Written as DNA, the CDR3 is TGTGCCAGCAGTCCCCCCCTTGAGGGGGCGCTCTATGGCTACACCTTC.

This sequence joins TRBV15 and TRBJ1-1; perhaps TRBD1 as D (5 bases). This CDR3 region has 14 residues. Looked up from germline, CDR1 is LNHNV and CDR2 is YYDKDF (reference sequence). Trimming removed 2 bases from V and 7 bases from J, with 14 bases in between. CDR3 residues: CATSRLSRVDEAFF. The CDR3 DNA sequence: TGTGCCACCAGCAGACTATCCAGGGTGGATGAAGCTTTCTTT.

The V call is TRBV6-1, the J call TRBJ1-1; D is unclear. The V gene lost 6 bases and the J gene lost 7 bases, with 12 bases spanning the gap. Germline-derived CDR1 and CDR2 are MNHNS and SASEGT. The CDR3 is 12 amino acids. The CDR3 nucleotides read TGTGCCAGCAGGAGGGCTGACGGTGAAGCTTTCTTT. Translation: CASRRADGEAFF.

The rearrangement joins TRBV18 to TRBJ1-1; possible D gene TRBD1, 6 bases. Per the germline V gene, CDR1 is KGHSH and CDR2 is LQKENI. The V gene lost 2 bases and the J gene lost 5 bases, with 21 bases spanning the gap. The CDR3 spans 17 residues. CDR3 in amino acids: CASSPASGRGVGTEAFF. CDR3 nucleotide sequence: TGTGCCAGCTCACCAGCCTCCGGGAGGGGGGTAGGGACTGAAGCTTTCTTT.

The rearrangement links TRBV9 to TRBJ1-5; D unresolved. Germline V gene data show CDR1 as SGDLS and CDR2 as YYNGEE. The CDR3 is 14 amino acids. Trimming pared 0 bases from V and 4 bases from J, leaving 8 bases between. Here the CDR3 DNA reads TGTGCCAGCAGCGTAGAGGCCAAAAATCAGCCCCAGCATTTT. Its protein product is CASSVEAKNQPQHF.

Points on this clone: One junction end does not reproduce the germline sequence, and a read error may be involved. The V gene is TRBV20-1, the J gene TRBJ1-2; maybe TRBD1 (5 bases). Germline CDR1 reads DFQATT; CDR2 reads SNEGSKA (reference sequence). The CDR3 spans 9 residues. CDR3 sequence (DNA): TGCAGTGCTAGTTCCCCCAGGGACTTC. This encodes CSASSPRDF.

The J gene is TRBJ2-5, the V gene TRBV4-1; D gene ambiguous. Germline values: CDR1 MGHRA, CDR2 YSYEKL. This CDR3 region has 15 residues. V was trimmed by 5 bases and J by 2 bases, leaving 15 bases between them. In DNA, the CDR3 is TGCGCCAGCAGCGATCGTGGAACGCAGCAAGAGACCCAGTACTTC. Protein product: CASSDRGTQQETQYF.

The chain employs TRBV6-1 and TRBJ1-6; tentative D call: TRBD1 (5 bases). This CDR3 spans 15 amino acids. V was shortened by 8 bases and J by 1 base, with 12 bases between the two germline ends. CDR1 and CDR2 from the germline V gene are MNHNS and SASEGT. CDR3 region: CASLPGQSYNSPLHF. The CDR3 DNA reads TGTGCCAGCCTCCCGGGGCAGTCCTATAATTCACCCCTCCACTTT.

A single count supports this clone. The rearrangement uses TRBV28 and TRBJ2-7, with 7 bases fitting TRBD1. Per germline, CDR1 MDHEN and CDR2 SYDVKM. V shed 7 bases, J shed 0 bases, and the junction held 6 bases outside the gene matches. CDR3 length: 14 amino acids. CDR3 DNA: TGTGCCAGCATTGGACAGGCTAGCTCCTACGAGCAGTACTTC. This sequence encodes CASIGQASSYEQYF.

This clone was seen only a few times. This chain joins TRBV4-2 and TRBJ1-2; TRBD1 is a possible D gene (5 bases). The CDR3 is made up of 14 amino acids. Germline V gives CDR1 LGHNA, CDR2 YNFKEQ. V was pared by 1 base and J by 6 bases, with 12 bases between. The CDR3 region is CASSQGGTADGYTF. Written as DNA, the CDR3 is TGTGCCAGCAGCCAAGGAGGGACGGCTGATGGCTACACCTTC.

The chain uses TRBV9 and TRBJ2-5; 8 bases match TRBD2. V shed 6 bases, J shed 1 base, and the junction held 8 bases outside the gene matches. Germline values: CDR1 SGDLS, CDR2 YYNGEE. The CDR3 has 15 amino acids. The CDR3 coding sequence is TGTGCCAGCACCCGGGGGGGAGGGCCCCAAGAGACCCAGTACTTC. Amino acid sequence: CASTRGGGPQETQYF.

The rearrangement links TRBV5-6 to TRBJ1-2; tentatively, D is TRBD1 (6 bases). Germline lookup yields CDR1 SGHDT and CDR2 YYEEEE. Trimming stripped 5 bases from V and 10 bases from J, with 15 bases between. CDR3 size: 12 residues. CDR3 protein: CASSSRDKDYTF. The CDR3 DNA reads as TGTGCCAGCAGTTCACGGGACAAAGACTACACCTTC.

J is TRBJ1-2 and V is TRBV7-8, with 7 positions matching TRBD1. Per the germline V gene, CDR1 is SGHVS and CDR2 is FQNEAQ. The CDR3 has 13 residues. Germline trimming cut 4 bases from V and 7 bases from J; bases unmatched to any gene: 6. CDR3: CASSYDRAGGYTF. CDR3 nucleotide sequence: TGTGCCAGCAGCTACGACAGGGCTGGTGGCTACACCTTC. The complete variable domain, with remaining parts taken from reference TRBV7-8 and TRBJ1-2, reads GAGVSQSPRYKVAKRGQDVALRCDPISGHVSLFWYQQALGQGPEFLTYFQNEAQLDKSGLPSDRFFAERPEGSVSTLKIQRTQQEDSAVYLCASSYDRAGGYTFGSGTRLTVV.